These T cell receptor beta chains were read from a single sample in a study of T cells in Graves' hyperthyroidism and ophthalmopathy. A single record per CDR3 protein comes from TCRdb applying MiXCR to the multiplex PCR reads. The table lists 140,000 or so distinct CDR3 sequences, approximately 20% of them singletons, with around 69% in the top ten. What was sequenced was blood. All receptors derive from a woman between 50 and 59 years old with Graves' hyperthyroidism that later progressed to Graves' ophthalmopathy. Both conserved end residues are part of each CDR3. A D gene is named only where the DNA matches it firmly. Clone size is not always given. Where it is, it says once, few, many or a class for expanded clones.

abundance	v_gene	j_gene	d_gene	len	CDR3nt	CDR3aa
many	TRBV30	TRBJ1-5	TRBD1	15	TGTGCCTGGAGCGCCGGGACAGCTAGCAATCAGCCCCAGCATTTT	CAWSAGTASNQPQHF
many	TRBV12-3/TRBV12-4	TRBJ2-4	.	12	TGTGCCAGCAGTTCCCGGGGAGACATTCAGTACTTC	CASSSRGDIQYF
many	TRBV28	TRBJ2-1	TRBD2	15	TGTGCCAGCAGTGGGTGGACTAGCGGGACTAGTGAGCAGTTCTTC	CASSGWTSGTSEQFF
few	TRBV11-1	TRBJ2-1	TRBD2	18	TGTGCCAGCAGCTTAAGGTCCCTAGCGGGAGGCTCCTACAATGAGCAGTTCTTC	CASSLRSLAGGSYNEQFF
many	TRBV7-9	TRBJ2-1	.	14	TGTGCCAGCAGCCCCCGGGAGACCTACAATGAGCAGTTCTTC	CASSPRETYNEQFF
once	TRBV7-8	TRBJ2-7	TRBD2	16	TGTGCCAGCAGCTTAGGAGGACTAGCCACCTCCTACGAGCAGTACTTC	CASSLGGLATSYEQYF
.	TRBV7-9	TRBJ2-1	TRBD1	15	TGTGCCAGCAGCCCGGGACAGCCCAATCACGATGAGCAGTTCTTC	CASSPGQPNHDEQFF
.	TRBV2	TRBJ2-2	.	15	TGTGCCAGCAAGAGTTCGCGGACGAACACCGGGGAGCTGTTTTTT	CASKSSRTNTGELFF
many	TRBV12-3/TRBV12-4	TRBJ1-2	TRBD1	15	TGTGCCAGCAGTTTAGCGGGACAGGGGAGCGTTGGCTACACCTTC	CASSLAGQGSVGYTF
few	TRBV6-1	TRBJ2-6	.	15	TGTGCCAGCAGCTCTATGTTCTCTGGGGCCAACGTCCTGACTTTC	CASSSMFSGANVLTF
many	TRBV4-1	TRBJ2-5	TRBD2	19	TGCGCCAGCAGCCATACGCGACTAGCGGGAGGGCCGAGAAAAGAGACCCAGTACTTC	CASSHTRLAGGPRKETQYF
.	TRBV6-1	TRBJ2-3	.	15	TGTGCCAGCCGATCGCCGACAGACCGCACAGATACGCAGTATTTT	CASRSPTDRTDTQYF
few	TRBV11-1	TRBJ2-5	TRBD1	14	TGTGCCAGCAGCCTCCGGGACAGGCAAGAGACCCAGTACTTC	CASSLRDRQETQYF
.	TRBV28	TRBJ1-2	.	13	TGTGCCAGCTTGATGAGGGGCTGGGGGGGCTACACCTTC	CASLMRGWGGYTF
many	TRBV12-3/TRBV12-4	TRBJ1-1	.	13	TGTGCCAGCAGTTTCGCAGGGATCACTGAAGCTTTCTTT	CASSFAGITEAFF
.	TRBV20-1	TRBJ2-7	.	11	TGCAGTGCTAGAGAGGACTACGAGCAGTACTTC	CSAREDYEQYF
.	TRBV6-2/TRBV6-3	TRBJ2-2	TRBD2	15	TGTGCCAGCACCATAGCGGGGATCAACACCGGGGAGCTGTTTTTT	CASTIAGINTGELFF
many	TRBV3-1	TRBJ2-7	.	15	TGTGCCAGCAGCCAAGCGGCGGGACCTTACTACGAGCAGTACTTC	CASSQAAGPYYEQYF
.	TRBV7-8	TRBJ2-2	.	17	TGTGCCAGCAGCTTGGACCCCTGGGGGGCGCGAACCGGGGAGCTGTTTTTT	CASSLDPWGARTGELFF
many	TRBV30	TRBJ2-1	.	14	TGTGCCTGGAAAAGGGGGAGCTCCTACAATGAGCAGTTCTTC	CAWKRGSSYNEQFF
.	TRBV7-8	TRBJ2-3	TRBD2	15	TGTGCCAGCAGCCGACTAGCGGGAGGTCCAGATACGCAGTATTTT	CASSRLAGGPDTQYF
many	TRBV30	TRBJ1-5	.	13	TGTGCCTGGAGTGAGGGGGGAGGTCAGCCCCAGCATTTT	CAWSEGGGQPQHF
.	TRBV2	TRBJ1-1	.	16	TGTGCCAGCAGTGAAGCCGTAGGGGGGGGAGGCACTGAAGCTTTCTTT	CASSEAVGGGGTEAFF
few	TRBV29-1	TRBJ2-3	TRBD2	12	TGCAGCGTTTCTAGCGGGACAGATACGCAGTATTTT	CSVSSGTDTQYF